The entry below gives a single T cell receptor (beta chain) sequence along with its context. This clonotype has a count of ten or more. No antigen is known for it. Base qualities are not provided; no much larger clone lies one nucleotide away. The roughly 39 donors, aged roughly 6 to 95 years, were systemically healthy Caucasian individuals from Russia. Each donor gave about 9.8 milliliters of peripheral blood, drawn into EDTA-treated Vacutainer tubes. PBMCs were isolated by Ficoll-Paque density-gradient centrifugation, with at least 6 million obtained per sample. Total RNA was extracted from PBMCs with Trizol reagent, with at least 5.5 micrograms obtained per sample. Naive CD45RAhigh/CD27high T cell percentages were measured by flow cytometry on a PBMC aliquot from every donor. The data are from a study of blood T cells in healthy people across ages (dated by TCRdb to about 2015). Regarding the research as a whole: In model experiments, roughly one uniquely barcoded TCR beta cDNA molecule per two T cells was captured by template switching. The study measured age-related changes in TCR beta repertoire diversity using deep sequencing normalized with unique cDNA molecular identifiers. The donors were divided into four age groups: young (average about 15 years), middle-aged (about 40), aged (about 62) and long-lived (roughly 82). To avoid experimental bias, donors of different ages were spread randomly across the sequencing lanes. Using the same blood draw, the study looked at two additional independent replicas of 1 million unique cDNA reads for two donors, one aged 18 to 30 and the other aged 80 or older.

The germline V end is reduced by 1 base and the J end by 4 bases; junction bases left unmatched: 4. For CDR1 and CDR2, the germline V gene lists SGHRS and YFSETQ. The CDR3 holds 14 amino acids from the cysteine to the phenylalanine. CDR3 DNA is the only sequence kept; it has 42 bases, read in frame from the first base. The method was 5' RACE. These reads were obtained on an Illumina HiSeq 2500. A second about 6 to 11 cycle PCR used a sample-barcoded 5' primer and a J-beta primer mix. A unique molecular identifier was introduced onto each TCR beta cDNA molecule by a template-switch 5' adaptor carrying 12 random nucleotides. Each sample yielded at least 3 million CDR3-containing paired-end reads. First-strand cDNA synthesis was performed from all RNA using the Mint cDNA synthesis kit, with priming by a TRBC-specific oligonucleotide. Following uracil-DNA glycosylase treatment, a first 18-cycle PCR with universal primers M1SS and BC2_uni_R was performed on all cDNA. Per the original workflow: Each sample was normalized by randomly selecting 1 million high-quality reads, each carrying a distinct molecular identifier. Reads sharing molecular identifiers were discarded rather than binned into consensus sequences. CDR3 identification, clonotype clustering and error correction used MiTCR with a Q25 quality threshold and the strictest error-elimination algorithm. A nonparametric unseen species model with Euler transformation was used to estimate lower-bound total TCR beta diversity. TCRdb itself trimmed the public reads at Q25 with fastp, ran MiXCR and retained productive beta chains. Rows with one shared CDR3 protein collapse into an entry with the most common genes and DNA. In this record, the V and J calls reflect TCRdb's handling and not the investigators' own analysis. The sample table lists 1,500,000 or so distinct CDR3 sequences, roughly 59% of them with a count of one. About 6.7% of the sample rests with the top ten.

What the authors observed across the whole study: Compared with the aged group, the long-lived group had more naive CD4+ T cells, fewer expanded clones and increased TCR diversity, suggesting age selection. There was a strong correlation between observed TCR beta diversity and the percentage of naive T cells measured by flow cytometry. The CMV infection status of donors was not known, potentially confounding age-related changes in expanded clonotypes. Bulk unsorted PBMC profiling prevented conclusive comparison of naive and antigen-experienced compartments. Estimates of total diversity based on one million sequenced T cells were regarded as lower bounds and as underestimates. As age increased, observed TCR beta diversity per million T cells dropped in a roughly linear way, and a significant reduction was already evident by age about 36.

The sequence is built from TRBV5-1 and TRBJ1-1, and TRBD1 aligns with 7 junction nucleotides. The receptor comes from a young man in good health. The specimen was blood. The CDR3 in this case is CASSLRGPGTEAFF. The DNA sequence follows: TGCGCCAGCAGCTTGAGGGGGCCGGGCACTGAAGCTTTCTTT.